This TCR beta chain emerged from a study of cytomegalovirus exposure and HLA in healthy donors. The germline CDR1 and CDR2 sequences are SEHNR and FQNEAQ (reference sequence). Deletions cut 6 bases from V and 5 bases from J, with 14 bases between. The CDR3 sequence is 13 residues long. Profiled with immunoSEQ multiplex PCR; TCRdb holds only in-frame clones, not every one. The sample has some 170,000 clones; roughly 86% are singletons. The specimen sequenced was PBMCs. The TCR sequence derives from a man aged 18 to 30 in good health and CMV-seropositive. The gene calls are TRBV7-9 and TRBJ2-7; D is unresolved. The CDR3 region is CASSPPTVHEQYF. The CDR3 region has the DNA TGTGCCAGCAGTCCTCCCACGGTCCACGAGCAGTACTTC.